This TCR beta chain appears in the sequencing data of a study of T cells after yellow fever vaccination. Study-wide results and limits: Clones from primary vaccination mostly reappeared after the booster (about 97% CD4, just over 85% CD8). A weaker secondary response peaked on day 5, the primary on day 15. In FACS-sorted repertoires, abundant clonotypes from the bulk population could appear as contaminants.

There are 15 residues in the CDR3. The germline gives CDR1 MNHEY, CDR2 SMNVEV (reference sequence). Trimming took off 6 bases at V and 2 bases at J, with 15 bases between the two ends. Production of TCR cDNA was by 5'RACE template switching, which also added a universal primer site and UMIs. TCRdb re-called the 5' RACE reads with MiXCR, one entry per CDR3 protein. The data show some 350,000 distinct CDR3 sequences, about 4% seen once. This clonotype was observed a few times. The antigen is unknown. The clonotype originates from a young man who received the YFV17D yellow fever vaccine. V and J are TRBV27 and TRBJ2-3; D unclear. The sample was PBMCs, taken 5 days after the yellow fever booster vaccination. Written as DNA, the CDR3 is TGTGCCAGCAGGCGGCCGTCCCCGGTCACAGATACGCAGTATTTT. Its protein is CASRRPSPVTDTQYF.